The next 30 T cell receptor beta chains were all read from a single sample in a study of naive and memory T cell subsets. The SP2 primer and nested alpha and beta constant region primers amplified ligated cDNA in four rounds. One entry per CDR3 protein results from TCRdb running MiXCR on the UMI-ligation and nested PCR reads. This table holds tens of thousands of distinct CDR3 sequences, approximately 9.9% found once. As to treatment: skin biopsy from PPD injection site in Mantoux-positive individual. An oligonucleotide containing a UMI was ligated to the 3' end of TCR cDNA. The source material was skin, sampled from a tuberculin skin test site. The origin of the receptors is an adult in good health.

V usage is TRBV19 and J usage is TRBJ2-2; 11 positions agree with TRBD2. Germline assignment: CDR1 LNHDA and CDR2 SQIVND (reference sequence). V shed 5 bases, J shed 3 bases, and the junction held 5 bases outside the gene matches. The length of the CDR3 is 16 residues. DNA for the CDR3: TGTGCCAGTAGTCCCGGACTAGCGGGTTACACCGGGGAGCTGTTTTTT. Translation gives CASSPGLAGYTGELFF. Complete variable domain (other parts from reference TRBV19 and TRBJ2-2): DGGITQSPKYLFRKEGQNVTLSCEQNLNHDAMYWYRQDPGQGLRLIYYSQIVNDFQKGDIAEGYSVSREKKESFPLTVTSAQKNPTAFYLCASSPGLAGYTGELFFGEGSRLTVL.

The sample holds many counts of this clonotype. V gene TRBV10-3 combines with J gene TRBJ2-1, with D uncertain. From germline, CDR1 is ENHRY and CDR2 SYGVKD. The CDR3 length is 17 residues. Trimming removed 6 bases at V and 0 bases at J, with 18 bases between. The CDR3 sequence is CAISTKSGGSSYNEQFF. CDR3 in DNA: TGTGCCATCAGCACCAAATCTGGTGGAAGCTCCTACAATGAGCAGTTCTTC.

At least ten counts were recorded for this clonotype. The rearrangement uses TRBV9 and TRBJ2-7; 7 nucleotides align to TRBD1. The V and J ends lost 3 bases and 2 bases, in that order; junction bases with no gene match: 2. CDR3 length equals 13 residues. Germline CDR1 reads SGDLS; CDR2 reads YYNGEE. In DNA, the CDR3 is TGTGCCAGCAGCGCGGGGACAGCCTACGAGCAGTACTTC. Amino acid sequence: CASSAGTAYEQYF. The variable domain in full, completed from reference TRBV9 and TRBJ2-7, reads DSGVTQTPKHLITATGQRVTLRCSPRSGDLSVYWYQQSLDQGLQFLIQYYNGEERAKGNILERFSAQQFPDLHSELNLSSLELGDSALYFCASSAGTAYEQYFGPGTRLTVT.

This rearrangement joins TRBV13 to TRBJ2-5; 12 positions agree with TRBD1. The CDR3 sequence is 14 residues long. J was trimmed by 5 bases and V by 5 bases; bases with no gene match: 3. Germline values: CDR1 PRHDT, CDR2 FYEKMQ (reference sequence). For the CDR3, the DNA is TGTGCCAGCAGCAGGGACAGGGGGCAGGAGACCCAGTACTTC. It codes for CASSRDRGQETQYF.

This sequence joins TRBV27 and TRBJ1-1; 8 nucleotides line up with TRBD1. Unmatched junction bases numbered 10, after V lost 5 bases and J lost 2 bases. Germline assignment: CDR1 MNHEY and CDR2 SMNVEV (reference sequence). The CDR3 sequence is 16 residues long. CDR3 coding DNA: TGTGCCAGCAGTATCCAGGGGGCTTGGGAAAACACTGAAGCTTTCTTT. Protein: CASSIQGAWENTEAFF.

In its sample, this clonotype was seen a few times. The chain is built from TRBV5-6 and TRBJ1-5; D is unresolved. Germline V gene lookup returns CDR1 SGHDT and CDR2 YYEEEE. Between the trimmed V and J ends, which lost 1 base and 0 bases, there was a span of 14 bases. This CDR3 contains 17 residues. The CDR3: CASSLWASRYSNQPQHF. The CDR3 region has the DNA TGTGCCAGCAGCTTGTGGGCGAGCAGGTATAGCAATCAGCCCCAGCATTTT.

This clonotype was counted only a few times. J is TRBJ2-1 and V is TRBV20-1; 11 bases map to TRBD2. This CDR3 is built from 15 residues. J gave up 9 bases and V 3 bases, and 10 bases lay outside the gene matches. Germline V gene lookup returns CDR1 DFQATT and CDR2 SNEGSKA (reference sequence). The CDR3 protein is CSASRLAGGQGEQFF. CDR3 in DNA: TGCAGTGCTAGCCGGCTAGCGGGGGGTCAGGGTGAGCAGTTCTTC.

This clonotype was seen a handful of times. The rearrangement uses TRBV30 and TRBJ2-4, with D maybe TRBD1 (6 bases). Germline CDR1 reads GTSNPN; CDR2 reads SVGIG (reference sequence). V was cut by 8 bases and J by 3 bases, with 14 bases left in between. The CDR3 is made up of 13 amino acids. Written as DNA, the CDR3 is TGTGCCACCGACAGGACCAACAAAAACATTCAGTACTTC. Its protein product is CATDRTNKNIQYF.

The V gene is TRBV20-1, the J gene TRBJ1-6; the D gene is possibly TRBD1 (5 bases). The germline V and J ends were trimmed by 3 bases and 0 bases, with 12 bases remaining between them. Looked up from germline, CDR1 is DFQATT and CDR2 is SNEGSKA (reference sequence). This CDR3 has 16 amino acids. In DNA, the CDR3 is TGCAGTGCTAGGGGCAGGGTGTACTCCTATAATTCACCCCTCCACTTT. Translation: CSARGRVYSYNSPLHF.

The chain uses TRBV15 and TRBJ2-1; a weak D match, TRBD1 (5 bases). V was shortened by 0 bases and J by 7 bases, with 13 bases between the two germline ends. The CDR3 loop spans 15 amino acids. Germline CDR1 is LNHNV and CDR2 is YYDKDF (reference sequence). CDR3 nucleotides: TGTGCCACCAGCAGAGATAGGGGATGGGGAAATGAGCAGTTCTTC. Encoded protein: CATSRDRGWGNEQFF.

This clonotype has ten or more counts. The V and J genes are TRBV7-8 and TRBJ1-1; D call uncertain. Looked up from germline, CDR1 is SGHVS and CDR2 is FQNEAQ. V lost 4 bases and J 6 bases, leaving 12 bases between the germline ends. The CDR3 totals 13 residues. The CDR3 coding sequence is TGTGCCAGCAGCTCGCTACCGTTCTCTGAAGCTTTCTTT. Its translation is CASSSLPFSEAFF.

This clonotype was observed at least ten times. The rearrangement joins TRBV28 to TRBJ2-3; 8 nucleotides line up with TRBD1. The CDR3 runs to 16 residues. V was clipped by 4 bases and J by 3 bases; unmatched bases: 9. Per germline, CDR1 MDHEN and CDR2 SYDVKM. The CDR3: CASSSPQGVGTDTQYF. The CDR3 nucleotides read TGTGCCAGCAGTTCCCCACAGGGGGTTGGGACAGATACGCAGTATTTT. Variable domain in full (rest from reference TRBV28 and TRBJ2-3): DVKVTQSSRYLVKRTGEKVFLECVQDMDHENMFWYRQDPGLGLRLIYFSYDVKMKEKGDIPEGYSVSREKKERFSLILESASTNQTSMYLCASSSPQGVGTDTQYFGPGTRLTVL.

This clonotype was picked up many times. The chain has TRBV11-1 and TRBJ2-1, with 13 positions matching TRBD2. This CDR3 has 18 residues. Losses at the gene ends were 4 bases for V and 9 bases for J; bases not matched to a gene: 15. CDR1 and CDR2 (germline): SGHAT, FQDESV (reference sequence). This chain's CDR3 is CASSSTRTSGGFGGEQFF. CDR3 nucleotides: TGTGCCAGCAGCTCCACCCGGACTAGCGGGGGATTCGGGGGTGAGCAGTTCTTC. The variable domain in full, with the rest retrieved from reference TRBV11-1 and TRBJ2-1, is EAEVAQSPRYKITEKSQAVAFWCDPISGHATLYWYRQILGQGPELLVQFQDESVVDDSQLPKDRFSAERLKGVDSTLKIQPAELGDSAMYLCASSSTRTSGGFGGEQFFGPGTRLTVL.

This clonotype was detected a few times. V gene TRBV29-1 combines with J gene TRBJ1-2; possibly TRBD1 for D (6 bases). This CDR3 has 16 residues. Deletions cut 5 bases from V and 3 bases from J, with 22 bases between. The V gene's germline CDR1 is SQVTM and CDR2 ANQGSEA. CDR3 DNA sequence: TGCAGCGTTTCGGGGGGGGCCCGGGACACCTACTATGGCTACACCTTC. Its translation is CSVSGGARDTYYGYTF.

This sequence joins TRBV20-1 and TRBJ2-2, with no clear D. Trimming left V 0 bases short and J 5 bases short, with 10 bases between. Germline V gives CDR1 DFQATT, CDR2 SNEGSKA (reference sequence). There are 14 residues in the CDR3. CDR3 coding DNA: TGCAGTGCTAGAGATCGGGCCGGAACCGGGGAGCTGTTTTTT. Translating gives CSARDRAGTGELFF.

This clonotype has a count of ten or more. The V gene is TRBV9, the J gene TRBJ2-2, with 14 positions matching TRBD2. The junction had 14 bases not matched to a gene; V was cut back by 3 bases and J by 4 bases. The CDR3 consists of 20 residues. Per germline, CDR1 SGDLS and CDR2 YYNGEE. CDR3 nucleotides: TGTGCCAGCAGCGGCCCCGGGACTAGCGGGAGAGACCTGAGCACCGGGGAGCTGTTTTTT. Its protein product is CASSGPGTSGRDLSTGELFF.

The genes are TRBV9 and TRBJ1-5; D uncertain. Looked up from germline, CDR1 is SGDLS and CDR2 is YYNGEE. Trimming removed 4 bases from V and 4 bases from J, with 12 bases in between. The CDR3 has 14 residues. The CDR3 DNA reads as TGTGCCAGCAGCACAGACTTGGGTAATCAGCCCCAGCATTTT. Translation: CASSTDLGNQPQHF.

This chain connects TRBV7-8 to TRBJ2-1; no reliable D call. This CDR3 has 13 residues. Looked up from germline, CDR1 is SGHVS and CDR2 is FQNEAQ. V dropped 1 base and J dropped 9 bases, with 10 bases sitting between them. CDR3 in DNA: TGTGCCAGCAGCTTAGATCTTAGGGCTGAGCAGTTCTTC. It specifies CASSLDLRAEQFF. The full variable domain, completed using reference TRBV7-8 and TRBJ2-1, is GAGVSQSPRYKVAKRGQDVALRCDPISGHVSLFWYQQALGQGPEFLTYFQNEAQLDKSGLPSDRFFAERPEGSVSTLKIQRTQQEDSAVYLCASSLDLRAEQFFGPGTRLTVL.

This clonotype was seen repeatedly, ten times or more. The chain links TRBV30 to TRBJ2-2; D may be TRBD1 or TRBD2 (5 bases each). Trimming took off 6 bases at V and 0 bases at J, with 17 bases between the two ends. Per germline, CDR1 GTSNPN and CDR2 SVGIG (reference sequence). The CDR3 covers 16 residues. The DNA of the CDR3 is TGTGCCTGTACTCGGGGCCGCATCTCGAACACCGGGGAGCTGTTTTTT. This codes for CACTRGRISNTGELFF.

This clonotype was counted only a few times. The chain recombines TRBV30 with TRBJ1-5; D is unresolved. The CDR3 has 14 residues. In germline, CDR1 is GTSNPN, CDR2 SVGIG (reference sequence). Trimming took 4 bases from V and 4 from J, leaving 14 bases between them. CDR3 in DNA: TGTGCCTGGAACCAAATTGGGAGAAATCAGCCCCAGCATTTT. It is translated as CAWNQIGRNQPQHF.

The chain recombines TRBV5-1 with TRBJ1-6; D is ambiguous. Trimming shortened V by 0 bases and J by 7 bases, and 17 bases separated the two germline ends. The CDR3 runs 17 residues. CDR1 is SGHRS and CDR2 is YFSETQ in the germline V gene. The DNA for the CDR3 is TGCGCCAGCAGCTTGGCCATAGGCGGGGTGCAGAATTCACCCCTCCACTTT. Protein: CASSLAIGGVQNSPLHF.

This chain joins TRBV2 and TRBJ2-7; TRBD2 matches 8 bases. The CDR3 totals 12 residues. J was trimmed by 1 base and V by 7 bases; bases with no gene match: 0. Germline CDR1 and CDR2: SNHLY and FYNNEI. Here the CDR3 DNA reads TGTGCCAGCAAGCGGGGGTCCTACGAGCAGTACTTC. It specifies CASKRGSYEQYF.

The rearrangement uses TRBV25-1 and TRBJ1-1, with TRBD1 as a possible D gene (6 bases). CDR1 is MGHDK and CDR2 is SYGVNS in the germline V gene. The CDR3 length is 15 residues. Trimming removed 4 bases from V and 0 bases from J, with 12 bases in between. The CDR3 spells CASSGLGGMNTEAFF. The CDR3 DNA sequence: TGTGCCAGCAGTGGGCTGGGGGGCATGAACACTGAAGCTTTCTTT.

This clonotype was seen ten or more times. The rearrangement links TRBV7-8 to TRBJ2-7, with D possibly TRBD2 on 6 matching bases. CDR1 SGHVS and CDR2 FQNEAQ come from the germline V gene. This CDR3 contains 15 residues. V gave up 5 bases and J gave up 2 bases, with 16 bases separating them. DNA for the CDR3: TGTGCCAGCAGCCCGCGAGGACTACTTGCCTACGAGCAGTACTTC. Translated: CASSPRGLLAYEQYF.

Here the CDR3 reads CASSWGQGIDKLFF. DNA for the CDR3: TGTGCCAGCAGCTGGGGACAGGGGATTGATAAACTGTTTTTT. V and J are TRBV7-2 and TRBJ1-4; the match to TRBD1 covers 10 bases. This CDR3 is built from 14 residues. CDR1 and CDR2 from the germline V gene are SGHTA and FQGNSA. Unmatched junction bases numbered 7, after V lost 4 bases and J lost 11 bases.

V is TRBV6-2 or TRBV6-3 and J is TRBJ2-1; D gene ambiguous. Germline-derived CDR1 and CDR2 are MNHEY and SVGEGT. This CDR3 is 12 amino acids long. Trimming shortened V by 5 bases and J by 8 bases, and 10 bases separated the two germline ends. The CDR3: CASSPTRDEQFF. The CDR3 region has the DNA TGTGCCAGCAGTCCTACCCGGGATGAGCAGTTCTTC.

In this sample, this clonotype turned up a few times. The chain has TRBV7-9 and TRBJ2-2; D may be TRBD2 (6 bases). CDR1 and CDR2 from the germline V gene are SEHNR and FQNEAQ (reference sequence). The CDR3 covers 13 residues. Trimming removed 10 bases from V and 5 bases from J, with 14 bases in between. CDR3 DNA: TGTGCCACCACAGGTGGGGGGACCGGGGAGCTGTTTTTT. Protein product: CATTGGGTGELFF.

V and J are TRBV12-3 or TRBV12-4 and TRBJ1-1; no firm D call. The ends were cut back, 6 bases at V and 0 bases at J, with 8 bases in the middle. This CDR3 spans 13 amino acids. In DNA form, the CDR3 reads TGTGCCAGCAGAGAACAGTTGAACACTGAAGCTTTCTTT. Translation gives CASREQLNTEAFF.

This clonotype ranks as medium-sized (0.01 to 0.1%). This chain connects TRBV11-2 to TRBJ1-1; D gene unclear. The length of the CDR3 is 12 residues. Per the germline V gene, CDR1 is SGHAT and CDR2 is FQNNGV. The V end lost 5 bases, the J end lost 8 bases, and 12 bases lay between the germline ends. CDR3 sequence (DNA): TGTGCCAGCAGCCTGGAGGTCGAGGAAGCTTTCTTT. This gives the protein CASSLEVEEAFF.

This clonotype was detected ten times or more. The V call is TRBV7-2, the J call TRBJ2-3; possible D gene TRBD2, 5 bases. Trimming left V 5 bases short and J 2 bases short, with 14 bases between. The CDR3 is 15 residues long. Germline V gives CDR1 SGHTA, CDR2 FQGNSA. CDR3 nucleotide sequence: TGTGCCAGCAGCAAAGAGGGCGGTAACACAGATACGCAGTATTTT. It translates to CASSKEGGNTDTQYF.